The clone carrying this TCR beta chain was seen a few times. CDR3 length: 14 residues. From germline, CDR1 is DFQATT and CDR2 SNEGSKA (reference sequence). V lost 6 bases to trimming and J lost 0 bases, with 12 bases between them. Amplified TCR beta CDR3 regions came from RNA transcripts. First-round RT-PCR targeting the TCR CDR3 was performed with the HTBI primer set. MiXCR, run by TCRdb on the multiplex PCR reads, gives a single entry per CDR3 protein. Of under 550,000 distinct CDR3 sequences in the sample, 15% to 20% are singletons; the top ten hold 47%. With duration under 3 months, ophthalmopathy was active: Clinical Activity Score at least 3, NOSPECS at least 4. Diagnosis relied on clinical symptoms, serum thyroxine and TRAb, thyroid ultrasound and orbital computed tomography. Out of less than 12 ml of fresh peripheral blood came the PBMCs. The sample belongs to a study of T cells in Graves' hyperthyroidism and ophthalmopathy. Overall study context: Before treatment of any kind, peripheral blood was taken at initial diagnosis.

The gene calls are TRBV20-1 and TRBJ2-4, with D unclear. The sequence came from a man aged 40-49 years with Graves' ophthalmopathy. The sample taken for sequencing was blood. The CDR3 coding sequence is TGCAGTGCAGACGTCCCAGTAGCCAAAAACATTCAGTACTTC. It translates to CSADVPVAKNIQYF.